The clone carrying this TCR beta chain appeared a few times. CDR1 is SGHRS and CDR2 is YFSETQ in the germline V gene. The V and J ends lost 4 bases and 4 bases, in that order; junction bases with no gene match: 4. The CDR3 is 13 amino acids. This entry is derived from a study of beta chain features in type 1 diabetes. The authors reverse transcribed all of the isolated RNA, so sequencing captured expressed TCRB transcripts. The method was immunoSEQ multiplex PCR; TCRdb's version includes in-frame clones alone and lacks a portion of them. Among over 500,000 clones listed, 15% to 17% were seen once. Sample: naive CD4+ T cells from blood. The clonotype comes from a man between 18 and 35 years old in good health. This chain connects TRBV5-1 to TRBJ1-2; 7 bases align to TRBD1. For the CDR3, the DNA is TGCGCCAGCAGCGCTAGGACAGGCTATGGCTACACCTTC. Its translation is CASSARTGYGYTF. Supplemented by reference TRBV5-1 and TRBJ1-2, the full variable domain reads KAGVTQTPRYLIKTRGQQVTLSCSPISGHRSVSWYQQTPGQGLQFLFEYFSETQRNKGNFPGRFSGRQFSNSRSEMNVSTLELGDSALYLCASSARTGYGYTFGSGTRLTVV.